This T cell receptor beta chain was obtained from a study of human T cells and chemical hapten exposure. Indicated time point: pre-sensitization, week 0. Regarding treatment: therapeutic diphenylcyclopropenone sensitization with weekly scalp DPC. TCRdb re-derived calls from the RACE reads in MiXCR, one entry per CDR3 protein. The sample lists fewer than 200,000 distinct CDR3 sequences; around 30% were seen once. This clonotype has only one observation. The CDR3 length is 15 residues. Germline V gene lookup returns CDR1 SEHNR and CDR2 FQNEAQ (reference sequence). V was shortened by 2 bases and J by 4 bases, with 11 bases between the two germline ends.

This specimen consisted of whole blood, obtained in connection with sensitization to the hapten diphenylcyclopropenone (DPC). V gene TRBV7-9 combines with J gene TRBJ2-2, with D uncertain. The clonotype originates from a woman aged 25 to 39 with alopecia areata. Some clones in this sample may be carry-over from other donors' samples. Here the CDR3 reads CASSLLSVSTGELFF. In DNA form, the CDR3 reads TGTGCCAGCAGCTTACTTTCGGTGTCCACCGGGGAGCTGTTTTTT.